This entry is about one T cell receptor beta chain. As yet, its antigen is unknown. 5'RACE primed from the constant segment yielded TCR alpha and TCR beta cDNA libraries bearing sample barcodes and UMIs. TCRdb re-called the 5' RACE reads with MiXCR, one entry per CDR3 protein. Of about 400,000 distinct CDR3 sequences in the sample, about 16% were seen once. Trimming took off 4 bases at V and 5 bases at J, with 6 bases between the two ends. The CDR3 sequence is 10 residues long. Germline CDR1 reads SQVTM; CDR2 reads ANQGSEA. These data belong to a study of T-cell memory formation after mild COVID-19. As for the study in general: TCR clusters mostly belonged to single donors.

Study conclusions and caveats: CD4+ contracting clones lay mainly in CM and EM, CD8+ ones in EMRA. Day 15 to 85 contractors were CD4/CD8 balanced; later expanders leaned CD4+.

The sequence was collected from a man between 18 and 35 years old who had mild COVID-19 (a few samples of this study predate the infection). Cell type and time point are not known. The rearrangement uses TRBV29-1 and TRBJ2-7; D is ambiguous. The sequenced material came from PBMCs or a T cell subset sorted from them (not recorded which). CDR3 loop: CSVVGDEQYF. DNA of the CDR3: TGCAGCGTTGTGGGTGACGAGCAGTACTTC.